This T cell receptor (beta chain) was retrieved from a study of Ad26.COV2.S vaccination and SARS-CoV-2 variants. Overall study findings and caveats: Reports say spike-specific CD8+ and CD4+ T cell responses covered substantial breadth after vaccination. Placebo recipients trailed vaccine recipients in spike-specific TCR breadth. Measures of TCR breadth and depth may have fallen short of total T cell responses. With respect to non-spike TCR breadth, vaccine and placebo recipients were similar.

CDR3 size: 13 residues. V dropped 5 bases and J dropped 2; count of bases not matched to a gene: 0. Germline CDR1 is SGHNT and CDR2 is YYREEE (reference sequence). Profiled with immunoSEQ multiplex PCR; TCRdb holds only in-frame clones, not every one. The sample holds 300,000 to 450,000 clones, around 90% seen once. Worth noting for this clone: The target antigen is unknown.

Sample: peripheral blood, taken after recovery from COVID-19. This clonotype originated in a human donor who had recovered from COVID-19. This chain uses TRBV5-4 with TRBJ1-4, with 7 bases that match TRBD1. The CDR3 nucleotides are TGTGCCAGCAGGACAGGGACTAATGAAAAACTGTTTTTT. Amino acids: CASRTGTNEKLFF.